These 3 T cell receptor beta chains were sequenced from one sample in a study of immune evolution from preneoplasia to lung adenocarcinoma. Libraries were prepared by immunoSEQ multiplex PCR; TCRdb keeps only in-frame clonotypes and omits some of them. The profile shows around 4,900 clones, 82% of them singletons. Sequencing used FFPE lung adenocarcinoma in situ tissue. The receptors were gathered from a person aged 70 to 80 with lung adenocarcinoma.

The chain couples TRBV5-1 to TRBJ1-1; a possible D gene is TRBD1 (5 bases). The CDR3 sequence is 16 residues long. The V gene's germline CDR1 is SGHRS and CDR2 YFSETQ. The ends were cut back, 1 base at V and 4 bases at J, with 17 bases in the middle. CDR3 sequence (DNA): TGCGCCAGCAGCTTGAGGCCGGGGGGTAGTGGCACTGAAGCTTTCTTT. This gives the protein CASSLRPGGSGTEAFF.

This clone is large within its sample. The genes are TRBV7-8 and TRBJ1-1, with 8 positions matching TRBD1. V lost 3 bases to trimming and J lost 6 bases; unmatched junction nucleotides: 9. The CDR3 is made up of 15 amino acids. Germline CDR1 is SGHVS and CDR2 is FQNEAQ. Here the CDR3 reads CASSLGQAELSEAFF. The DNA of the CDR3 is TGTGCCAGCAGCTTGGGACAGGCAGAACTTTCTGAAGCTTTCTTT.

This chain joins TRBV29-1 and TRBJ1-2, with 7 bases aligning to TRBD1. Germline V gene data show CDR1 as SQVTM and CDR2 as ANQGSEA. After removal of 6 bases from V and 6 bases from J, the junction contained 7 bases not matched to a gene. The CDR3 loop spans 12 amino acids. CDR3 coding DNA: TGCAGCGTAGTGACAGGGTCGAATGGCTACACCTTC. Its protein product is CSVVTGSNGYTF. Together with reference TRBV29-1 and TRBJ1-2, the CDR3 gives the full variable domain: SAVISQKPSRDICQRGTSLTIQCQVDSQVTMMFWYRQQPGQSLTLIATANQGSEATYESGFVIDKFPISRPNLTFSTLTVSNMSPEDSSIYLCSVVTGSNGYTFGSGTRLTVV.